The 30 T cell receptor beta chains below all came from one sample that was sequenced in a study of regulatory T cells in long-lasting Graves disease (dated by TCRdb to the early 2020s). Libraries were made using multiplex PCR. For sequencing, an Illumina HiSeq 4000 was employed. To build TCR beta libraries, CDR3 regions were amplified by Arm-PCR using iRepertoire HTBI primers. The public reads were reprocessed in TCRdb via fastp at Q25 and MiXCR, keeping in-frame beta chains. Each entry merges the rows of one CDR3 protein and shows their most common DNA and genes. The sample table records approximately 500,000 distinct CDR3 sequences; around a fifth of these occur just once. The ten largest clonotypes hold around 7% of the sample. Per the publication, the time point label means: persistent/refractory GD, antithyroid drugs over 5 years with positive TRAb. For both TCR sequencing and RNA sequencing, RNA was extracted from PBMCs using TRIzol.

The sample here was peripheral blood mononuclear cells (PBMCs), taken when the disease was refractory, from a patient treated with antithyroid drugs. Receptor source: a female donor with Graves disease.

This clonotype was seen a handful of times. This chain links TRBV20-1 with TRBJ1-4, with D perhaps TRBD1 (5 bases). V lost 5 bases, J lost 0 bases, and 7 bases lay in between. The CDR3 is 13 amino acids. Germline V gene lookup returns CDR1 DFQATT and CDR2 SNEGSKA (reference sequence). In DNA form, the CDR3 reads TGCAGTGCTGTGACAGCAACTAATGAAAAACTGTTTTTT. It codes for CSAVTATNEKLFF.

This clonotype was found a few times. A much larger clone lies a single base off, so this may be a read error. The V gene is TRBV27, the J gene TRBJ1-2; 7 positions match TRBD1. Germline CDR1 MNHEY, CDR2 SMNVEV (reference sequence). The CDR3 loop spans 13 amino acids. V was pared by 8 bases and J by 4 bases, with 7 bases of the junction left unmatched. In DNA form, the CDR3 reads TGTGCCAGCTCGACAGGGAATCTCTATGGCTACACCTTC. Translation gives CASSTGNLYGYTF.

This clonotype has only a few counts. The chain employs TRBV9 and TRBJ2-7; 7 positions agree with TRBD1. CDR1 and CDR2 from the germline V gene are SGDLS and YYNGEE. CDR3 length equals 14 residues. With 0 bases clipped from V and 4 bases from J, the junction kept 4 bases outside the gene matches. The CDR3 reads CASSVGDSKYEQYF. The CDR3 DNA is TGTGCCAGCAGCGTAGGGGACAGCAAATACGAGCAGTACTTC.

This clonotype has only one observation. This may arise from a read error, as a much more abundant clone is one base away. The genes are TRBV28 and TRBJ1-3, with 9 bases aligning to TRBD1. CDR3 length equals 15 residues. CDR1 and CDR2 from the germline V gene are MDHEN and SYDVKM. The CDR3 DNA follows: TGTGCCAGCAGCAGGGACAGGGCGCTTGGAAACACCGTATATTTT. Its translation: CASSRDRALGNTVYF. Filled out from reference TRBV28 and TRBJ1-3, the complete variable domain reads DVKVTQSSRYLVKRTGEKVFLECVQDMDHENMFWYRQDPGLGLRLIYFSYDVKMKEKGDIPEGYSVSREKKERFSLILESASTNQTSMYLCASSRDRALGNTVYFGEGSWLTVV.

This clonotype was seen ten or more times. The chain uses TRBV28 and TRBJ2-5, with TRBD2 identical over 8 bases. Germline CDR1 is MDHEN and CDR2 is SYDVKM. The CDR3 is 15 residues long. V trimming: 2 bases; J trimming: 1 base; junction bases outside the gene matches: 3. CDR3 sequence (DNA): TGTGCCAGCAGTTTAGCGGGGGGACTCCAAGAGACCCAGTACTTC. This sequence encodes CASSLAGGLQETQYF.

This clonotype occurred many times. The rearrangement links TRBV28 to TRBJ2-7; D is perhaps TRBD1 (7 bases). Germline-derived CDR1 and CDR2 are MDHEN and SYDVKM. V shed 4 bases and J shed 6 bases, with 10 bases lying between them. The CDR3 runs to 12 residues. The CDR3 bases are TGTGCCAGCAGTTCGCAGGGGGGCGAGCAGTACTTC. This translates into CASSSQGGEQYF.

Only a few counts were recorded for this clonotype. This sequence joins TRBV5-5 and TRBJ1-5; no firm D call. This CDR3 region has 15 residues. CDR1 and CDR2 from the germline V gene are SGHKS and YYEKEE (reference sequence). V lost 5 bases, J lost 3 bases, and 15 bases lay in between. CDR3 residues: CASSFTIAPNQPQHF. For the CDR3, the DNA is TGTGCCAGCAGTTTCACCATTGCCCCCAATCAGCCCCAGCATTTT.

This chain links TRBV28 with TRBJ1-2; no clear D. Germline-derived CDR1 and CDR2 are MDHEN and SYDVKM. Trimming left V 6 bases short and J 7 bases short, with 12 bases between. The CDR3 contains 12 residues. The CDR3 nucleotides read TGTGCCAGCAGACCTCCGGAAGCTGGCTACACCTTC. Its protein product is CASRPPEAGYTF.

This clonotype was counted only a few times. The rearrangement uses TRBV27 and TRBJ2-7; 7 nucleotides match TRBD2. The germline V gene encodes CDR1 MNHEY and CDR2 SMNVEV (reference sequence). V lost 6 bases to trimming and J lost 5 bases; unmatched junction nucleotides: 1. This CDR3 spans 11 amino acids. The CDR3 sequence: CASRTSDEQYF. The CDR3 bases are TGTGCCAGCAGAACTAGCGACGAGCAGTACTTC.

With regard to this clonotype: Possible read error: a much larger clone is one base away. This likely comes from a read error, as the CDR3 has no conserved phenylalanine or tryptophan at its end. This sequence joins TRBV3-1 and TRBJ1-2; D is undetermined. This CDR3 is built from 11 residues. Per germline, CDR1 LGHDT and CDR2 YNNKEL (reference sequence). The V end was cut by 5 bases, the J end by 7 bases, with 8 bases between. Here the CDR3 reads CASSSVIGYTS. CDR3 nucleotides: TGTGCCAGCAGCTCAGTAATTGGCTACACCTCC.

Of note for this clonotype: A read error may be the cause here, since a much bigger clone is one base away. The genes are TRBV20-1 and TRBJ2-7, with D perhaps TRBD2 (6 bases). The germline V gene encodes CDR1 DFQATT and CDR2 SNEGSKA (reference sequence). This CDR3 spans 13 amino acids. The CDR3 protein is CGARDWGAYEQYF. The CDR3 DNA is TGCGGTGCTAGAGATTGGGGGGCCTACGAGCAGTACTTC.

A few counts support this clonotype. The CDR3 DNA sequence: TGTGCCAGCAGCTTAGTCCGACAGGGCTCTAAGAAATACGAGCAGTACTTC. It encodes CASSLVRQGSKKYEQYF. The chain combines TRBV7-8 with TRBJ2-7; 7 bases agree with TRBD1. The CDR3 is 17 residues long. J lost 4 bases, V lost 1 base, and 13 bases had no gene match. CDR1 is SGHVS and CDR2 is FQNEAQ in the germline V gene.

This clonotype was picked up many times. The chain uses TRBV6-1 and TRBJ1-6; D might be TRBD1 (5 bases). The CDR3 covers 18 residues. Germline assignment: CDR1 MNHNS and CDR2 SASEGT. V was shortened by 7 bases and J by 7 bases, with 26 bases between the two germline ends. The CDR3 DNA sequence: TGTGCCAGCACTCGGGTTGGGTCCCGGGGGAGGTTGAATTCACCCCTCCACTTT. Translating gives CASTRVGSRGRLNSPLHF.

This clonotype was recorded many times. The V and J genes are TRBV25-1 and TRBJ1-2; D unresolved. Looked up from germline, CDR1 is MGHDK and CDR2 is SYGVNS. V lost 7 bases to trimming and J lost 4 bases, with 25 bases between them. The CDR3 loop spans 17 amino acids. Here the CDR3 reads CASNGPGWAKDAYGYTF. The CDR3 DNA sequence: TGTGCCAGCAACGGTCCGGGGTGGGCAAAAGACGCCTATGGCTACACCTTC.

V is TRBV5-1 and J is TRBJ1-1; D gene unclear. Germline CDR1 reads SGHRS; CDR2 reads YFSETQ. This CDR3 is 12 amino acids long. V lost 5 bases and J lost 5, with 10 bases in between. The CDR3 protein is CASRSDETEAFF. The CDR3, as DNA: TGCGCCAGCAGATCAGACGAGACTGAAGCTTTCTTT.

This clonotype was recorded at least ten times. The V gene is TRBV28, the J gene TRBJ2-7; TRBD2 matches at 13 bases. Germline V gene sequence: CDR1 MDHEN, CDR2 SYDVKM. The CDR3 extends over 16 amino acids. Trimming at V came to 6 bases and at J to 5 bases, leaving 10 bases not matched to a gene. CDR3 amino acids: CASRHHGTSGMNEQYF. The CDR3 nucleotides read TGTGCCAGCAGACACCACGGGACTAGCGGGATGAACGAGCAGTACTTC.

This clonotype showed up many times. The chain links TRBV5-1 to TRBJ2-7; a possible D gene is TRBD2 (6 bases). Germline V gene sequence: CDR1 SGHRS, CDR2 YFSETQ. The CDR3 has 14 amino acids. Trimming took off 4 bases at V and 6 bases at J, with 17 bases between the two ends. The CDR3, as DNA: TGCGCCAGCAGCCCATTCCCGGGAGCGGGCGAGCAGTACTTC. This codes for CASSPFPGAGEQYF.

The V call is TRBV20-1, the J call TRBJ1-4, with D possibly being TRBD1 (5 bases). Germline V lookup: CDR1 DFQATT, CDR2 SNEGSKA (reference sequence). The CDR3 length is 13 residues. Trimming shortened V by 0 bases and J by 8 bases, and 10 bases separated the two germline ends. CDR3 in DNA: TGCAGTGCTAGAGACAGGGCGGGGGAAAAACTGTTTTTT. Translation gives CSARDRAGEKLFF.

This clonotype was counted between two and nine times. This chain joins TRBV11-2 and TRBJ1-5; D possibly corresponds to TRBD1 (6 bases). The germline V and J ends were trimmed by 5 bases and 6 bases, with 11 bases remaining between them. Germline V gene sequence: CDR1 SGHAT, CDR2 FQNNGV. CDR3 length: 13 amino acids. The CDR3 bases are TGTGCCAGCAGCAGACAGGACAGTCAGCCCCAGCATTTT. This encodes CASSRQDSQPQHF.

This clonotype was observed many times. This sequence joins TRBV3-1 and TRBJ1-1; the D is unclear. Germline V gives CDR1 LGHDT, CDR2 YNNKEL (reference sequence). This CDR3 region has 14 residues. V was clipped by 4 bases and J by 5 bases, with 14 bases between them. The CDR3 sequence: CASSPEVMGTEAFF. CDR3 nucleotide sequence: TGTGCCAGCAGCCCAGAGGTGATGGGAACTGAAGCTTTCTTT. Drawing the rest from reference TRBV3-1 and TRBJ1-1, the complete variable domain is DTAVSQTPKYLVTQMGNDKSIKCEQNLGHDTMYWYKQDSKKFLKIMFSYNNKELIINETVPNRFSPKSPDKAHLNLHINSLELGDSAVYFCASSPEVMGTEAFFGQGTRLTVV.

The V call is TRBV7-2, the J call TRBJ2-2, with 8 bases aligning to TRBD1. The CDR3 is 16 residues long. The germline CDR1 and CDR2 sequences are SGHTA and FQGNSA. The V segment lost 5 bases and the J segment 4 bases; nucleotides outside the gene matches: 9. CDR3 amino acids: CASSALRGPSTGELFF. The CDR3 nucleotides are TGTGCCAGCAGCGCTCTCAGGGGGCCTAGCACCGGGGAGCTGTTTTTT.

CDR3 in DNA: TGCGCCAGCAGCTCCCCGGGGGTGGTCGAGCAGTACTTC. Residues: CASSSPGVVEQYF. The rearrangement uses TRBV5-1 and TRBJ2-7; D possibly corresponds to TRBD2 (6 bases). Between the trimmed V and J ends, which lost 3 bases and 6 bases, there was a span of 13 bases. The CDR3 spans 13 residues. Germline V gene lookup returns CDR1 SGHRS and CDR2 YFSETQ.

This clonotype has ten or more counts. V is TRBV28 and J is TRBJ1-6; 7 nucleotides line up with TRBD1. CDR1 and CDR2 from the germline V gene are MDHEN and SYDVKM. The CDR3 is 16 amino acids. Trimming took 5 bases from V and 6 from J; bases not matched to a gene: 10. DNA of the CDR3: TGTGCCAGCAGTCTACAGGGGCTTGCGTTTAATTCACCCCTCCACTTT. As protein: CASSLQGLAFNSPLHF.

V and J are TRBV6-4 and TRBJ1-1; D call uncertain. Germline V gives CDR1 MRHNA, CDR2 SNTAGT. The ends were cut back, 5 bases at V and 0 bases at J, with 13 bases in the middle. This CDR3 spans 15 amino acids. CDR3 loop: CASSYTGVVNTEAFF. The CDR3 nucleotides are TGTGCCAGCAGTTACACTGGGGTGGTGAACACTGAAGCTTTCTTT.

This clonotype was detected only a few times. This chain uses TRBV5-5 with TRBJ2-7; D call uncertain. The CDR3 spans 12 residues. Per the germline V gene, CDR1 is SGHKS and CDR2 is YYEKEE (reference sequence). Deletions cut 1 base from V and 2 bases from J, with 4 bases between. CDR3 amino acids: CASSLNPYEQYF. Here the CDR3 DNA reads TGTGCCAGCAGCTTGAACCCCTACGAGCAGTACTTC.

A note on this clonotype: This could be a read error, since a much larger clone is one nucleotide away. The V and J genes are TRBV28 and TRBJ2-7, with D tentatively TRBD1 (5 bases). Germline-derived CDR1 and CDR2 are MDHEN and SYDVKM. Trimming cost V 8 bases and J 4 bases, with 15 bases left between them. The CDR3 covers 13 residues. The CDR3 region is CASAAGMSYEQYF. The CDR3 region has the DNA TGTGCCAGCGCGGCAGGGATGAGTTACGAGCAGTACTTC.

This clonotype was counted only a few times. The chain joins TRBV28 to TRBJ1-5; D unresolved. Germline-derived CDR1 and CDR2 are MDHEN and SYDVKM. The CDR3 has 14 amino acids. V was pared by 5 bases and J by 3 bases, with 11 bases between. The CDR3 coding sequence is TGTGCCAGCAGTCAGACCGATTTCAATCAGCCCCAGCATTTT. Amino acid sequence: CASSQTDFNQPQHF. The full variable domain, completed using reference TRBV28 and TRBJ1-5, is DVKVTQSSRYLVKRTGEKVFLECVQDMDHENMFWYRQDPGLGLRLIYFSYDVKMKEKGDIPEGYSVSREKKERFSLILESASTNQTSMYLCASSQTDFNQPQHFGDGTRLSIL.

This clonotype turned up a few times. The chain has TRBV7-9 and TRBJ1-2; 9 bases fit TRBD1. CDR1 is SEHNR, CDR2 FQNEAQ, per germline (reference sequence). V dropped 1 base and J dropped 4; count of bases not matched to a gene: 7. This CDR3 has 16 residues. The CDR3 spells CASSLVGTGGVYGYTF. Here the CDR3 DNA reads TGTGCCAGCAGCTTAGTCGGCACAGGGGGCGTCTATGGCTACACCTTC.

In its sample, this clonotype was seen many times. This chain uses TRBV20-1 with TRBJ2-2, with D tentatively TRBD1 (6 bases). The CDR3 has 12 residues. Trimming shortened V by 4 bases and J by 6 bases, and 9 bases separated the two germline ends. Germline CDR1 DFQATT, CDR2 SNEGSKA (reference sequence). The CDR3, as DNA: TGCAGTGCTATACAGGGTGCCGGGGAGCTGTTTTTT. Translation gives CSAIQGAGELFF.

The rearrangement uses TRBV18 and TRBJ1-1; D is ambiguous. Germline assignment: CDR1 KGHSH and CDR2 LQKENI. Trimming took off 8 bases at V and 1 base at J, with 14 bases between the two ends. CDR3 length: 14 residues. CDR3 bases: TGTGCCAGCCAACGGTCAAAGGGGAACACTGAAGCTTTCTTT. It translates to CASQRSKGNTEAFF.